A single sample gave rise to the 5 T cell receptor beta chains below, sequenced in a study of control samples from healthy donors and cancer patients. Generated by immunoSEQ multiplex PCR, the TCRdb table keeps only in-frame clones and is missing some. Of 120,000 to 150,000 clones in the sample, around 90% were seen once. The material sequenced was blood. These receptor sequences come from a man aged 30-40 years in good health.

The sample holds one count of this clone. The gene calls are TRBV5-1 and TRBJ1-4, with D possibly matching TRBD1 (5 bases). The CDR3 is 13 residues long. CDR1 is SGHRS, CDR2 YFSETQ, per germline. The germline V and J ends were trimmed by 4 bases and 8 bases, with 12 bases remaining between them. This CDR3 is CASSGGGREKLFF. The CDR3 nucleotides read TGCGCCAGCAGCGGCGGGGGGAGGGAAAAACTGTTTTTT.

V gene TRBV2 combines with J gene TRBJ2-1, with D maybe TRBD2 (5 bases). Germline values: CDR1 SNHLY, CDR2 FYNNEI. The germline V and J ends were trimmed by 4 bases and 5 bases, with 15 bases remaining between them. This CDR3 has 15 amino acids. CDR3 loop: CASSVAPGQNNEQFF. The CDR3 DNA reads TGTGCCAGCAGTGTAGCGCCGGGTCAGAACAATGAGCAGTTCTTC.

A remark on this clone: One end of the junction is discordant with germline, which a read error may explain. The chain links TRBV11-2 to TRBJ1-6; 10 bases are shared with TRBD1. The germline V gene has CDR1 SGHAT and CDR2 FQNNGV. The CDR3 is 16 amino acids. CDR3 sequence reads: CASSLNRGTGVSPPHF. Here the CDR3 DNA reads TGTGCCAGCAGCTTAAATCGCGGGACAGGGGTGTCACCCCCCCACTTT.

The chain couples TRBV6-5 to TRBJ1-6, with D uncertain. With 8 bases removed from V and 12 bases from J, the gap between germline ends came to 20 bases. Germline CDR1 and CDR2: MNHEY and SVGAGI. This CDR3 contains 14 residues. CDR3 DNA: TGTGCCAGCGGGTCGGCGCAGGTATTGGGACCCCTCCACTTT. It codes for CASGSAQVLGPLHF.

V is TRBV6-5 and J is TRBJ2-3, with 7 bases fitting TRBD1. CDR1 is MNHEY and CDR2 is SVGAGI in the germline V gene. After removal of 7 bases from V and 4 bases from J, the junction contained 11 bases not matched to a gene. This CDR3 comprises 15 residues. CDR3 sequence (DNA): TGTGCCAGCAATCAAGGGCAGGGGGTTTCAGATACGCAGTATTTT. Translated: CASNQGQGVSDTQYF.